Listed below are T cell receptor beta chains from one sample, sequenced in a study of cytomegalovirus exposure and HLA in healthy donors. Assay used: immunoSEQ multiplex PCR; TCRdb lists only in-frame clones, some missing. This sample carries over 150,000 clones, around 83% of them seen once, and the ten largest clones take 1.6%. The sequencing sample was made of PBMCs. The receptors here all came from a man in his forties or fifties in good health and CMV-seronegative. Each CDR3 is given with its conserved first and last residue. The D gene is left open where the match is weak. Clone size, where shown, is once, few, many, or a class for clones that have expanded.

>NA|NA|TRBV7-2
CASSPQVRSLAPESEQYF
>TRBD2|few|TRBV11-2
CATSDGTSVDTQYF
>NA|NA|TRBV7-2
CASSLDVSGGRGNTIYF
>NA|NA|TRBV7-6
CASRVTGASLQETQYF
>NA|NA|TRBV7-2
CASSLGTKQETQYF
>TRBD2|NA|TRBV5-6
CASSLFGTSPADEQFF
>NA|NA|TRBV28
CASSPPRTHSGNTIYF
>TRBD1|NA|TRBV6-5
CASNQGQGSGELFF
>NA|few|TRBV18
CASSPPVRVGEQYF
>NA|NA|TRBV7-9
CASSRTWGQNTGELFF
>TRBD2|NA|TRBV27
CASGLSGGGEQYF
>TRBD2|once|TRBV7-2
CASSLIPGLAGNEQFF
>TRBD1|NA|TRBV27
CASSLRQGEETQYF
>TRBD2|NA|TRBV5-4
CASSREGRRLAGLGEQFF
>TRBD2|NA|TRBV9
CASSVDPVAGRTDTQYF
>TRBD2|NA|TRBV5-4
CASSPWASGDQETQYF
>NA|once|TRBV6-5
CASSYTRGSRGNTIYF
>TRBD1|NA|TRBV18
CASSPSQGGHQPQHF
>NA|NA|TRBV7-2
CASSTPSGELFF
>TRBD2|NA|TRBV6-5
CATERLAGSYNEQFF
>TRBD1|NA|TRBV28
CASSNQQGLTDTQYF
>TRBD2|once|TRBV28
CASSPTPTSGSGNTQYF
>NA|NA|TRBV2
CASAVGGTYEQYF
>NA|NA|TRBV7-3
CASSLETDFGEPQHF
>NA|NA|TRBV18
CASSPRQAAKNIQYF
>NA|once|TRBV27
CASSFETNGAQYF
>NA|NA|TRBV6-5
CASRGNNSPLHF
>TRBD1|NA|TRBV28
CASSSTGVRKLFF
>NA|NA|TRBV6-1
CASSENWGPGYTF
>TRBD2|NA|TRBV5-1
CASSNLAGVPEQYF
>NA|NA|TRBV7-9
CASSLRGYTQYF
>NA|once|TRBV9
CASSVFQGGQETQYF
>TRBD2|NA|TRBV5-6
CASSPGLAGTDTQYF
>TRBD1|NA|TRBV19
CASSVGGGETQYF
>NA|once|TRBV14
CASSPGTNYGYTF
>TRBD1|NA|TRBV5-1
CASSPGQGSYNEQFF
>TRBD1|NA|TRBV5-1
CASSLERGQTNEKLFF
>TRBD1|once|TRBV7-8
CASTGTAIYNEQFF
>NA|NA|TRBV28
CASRSGQNTDTQYF
>NA|NA|TRBV27
CASLKWGEPYGYTF
>TRBD1|NA|TRBV6-6
CASSYGRGHSYEQYF
>NA|NA|TRBV7-9
CASGYYNSYEQYF
>NA|few|TRBV6-5
CASSDYRDQPQHF
>TRBD2|NA|TRBV7-9
CASSFHSGRLYF
>NA|NA|TRBV9
CASSGGGLMNTEAFF
>TRBD1|NA|TRBV7-9
CASSLVGDRQYEQYF
>NA|NA|TRBV6-1
CASSAKSRGQLIWTTEAFF
>TRBD1|NA|TRBV10-3
CAIDGTGTEQYF
>TRBD1|NA|TRBV29-1
CSVERDRGKTGELFF
>TRBD1|once|TRBV7-3
CASSTGQGGSYGYTF
>NA|few|TRBV30
CAWSVQEDSYEQYF
>TRBD2|NA|TRBV6-1
CASSPLAGGRETQYF
>NA|NA|TRBV5-4
CASSGGRGEYF